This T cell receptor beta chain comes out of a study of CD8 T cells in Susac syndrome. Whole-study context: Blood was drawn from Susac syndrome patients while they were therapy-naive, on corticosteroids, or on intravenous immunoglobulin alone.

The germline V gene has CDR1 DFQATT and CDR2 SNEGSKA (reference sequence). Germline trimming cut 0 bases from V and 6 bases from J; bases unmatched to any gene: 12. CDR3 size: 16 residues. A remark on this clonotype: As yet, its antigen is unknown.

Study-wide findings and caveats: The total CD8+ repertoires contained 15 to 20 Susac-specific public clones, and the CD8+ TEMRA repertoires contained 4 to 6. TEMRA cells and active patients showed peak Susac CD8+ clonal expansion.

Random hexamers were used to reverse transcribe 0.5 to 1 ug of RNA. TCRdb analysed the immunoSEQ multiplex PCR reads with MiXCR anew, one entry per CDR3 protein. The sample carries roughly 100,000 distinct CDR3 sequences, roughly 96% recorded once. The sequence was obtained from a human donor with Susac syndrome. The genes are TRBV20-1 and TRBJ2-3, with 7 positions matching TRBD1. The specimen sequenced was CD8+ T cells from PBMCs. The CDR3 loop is CSAREPQGQRYDTQYF. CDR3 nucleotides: TGCAGTGCTAGAGAGCCACAGGGGCAAAGATATGATACGCAGTATTTT.